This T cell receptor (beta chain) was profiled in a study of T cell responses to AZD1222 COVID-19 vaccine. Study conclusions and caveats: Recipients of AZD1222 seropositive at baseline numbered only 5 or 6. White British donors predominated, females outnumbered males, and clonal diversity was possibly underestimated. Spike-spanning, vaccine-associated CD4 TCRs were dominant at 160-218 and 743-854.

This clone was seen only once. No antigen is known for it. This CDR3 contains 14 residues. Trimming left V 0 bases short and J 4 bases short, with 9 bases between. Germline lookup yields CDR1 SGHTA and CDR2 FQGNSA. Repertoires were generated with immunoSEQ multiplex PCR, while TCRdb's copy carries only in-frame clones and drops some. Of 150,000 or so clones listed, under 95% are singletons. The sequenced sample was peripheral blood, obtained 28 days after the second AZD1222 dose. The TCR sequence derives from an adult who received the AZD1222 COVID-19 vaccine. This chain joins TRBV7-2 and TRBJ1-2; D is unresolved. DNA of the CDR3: TGTGCCAGCAGCTTAGCCCTATCCCCCTATGGCTACACCTTC. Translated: CASSLALSPYGYTF.